This TCR beta chain was recorded in a study of blood T cell repertoires in COVID-19 (dated by TCRdb to about 2020). Regarding the study in general: The collaborator samples originated in the United States, Italy and Spain and spanned the acute and convalescent phases of COVID-19. The material from the prospective study consisted of cDNA or gDNA derived from T cells, B-cell-depleted T cells, or PBMCs. Subjects who had been exposed to COVID-19, were actively infected with it, or had recovered from it provided the deeply sampled blood TCRbeta repertoires that made up the dataset. A freely available public database, intended as a resource for researchers studying the immune response to SARS-CoV-2, is where the repertoires were released. The samples were drawn from two sources: the first 160 participants of the ongoing ImmuneRACE study, and fewer than 1,500 subjects contributed by 6 global collaborators. Sample metadata almost always included a de-identified subject ID, COVID-19 status, age in years and sex. Where available, HLA class I and class II types were obtained from metadata supplied by the sample provider rather than from assay-based typing.

Participants in the prospective study were aged about 18 to 90 years, lived in 20 to 25 United States geographic areas, and enrolled through a virtual design. In the prospective study, cohorts were assigned on the basis of participant-reported clinical history obtained from a screening survey and a study questionnaire. A participant counted as exposed if, within 2 weeks of entering the study, that participant had been in contact with someone who had a PCR-confirmed or clinician-diagnosed COVID-19 case. Mobile phlebotomists in the prospective study collected whole blood, serum and a nasopharyngeal or oropharyngeal swab from every participant. Prospective study participants could optionally give additional blood draws and questionnaires over a roughly 2-month period. Prospective study blood samples were shipped either frozen or at room temperature before DNA extraction. Points on this clone: This receptor's antigen is unknown. No much larger clonotype is one base removed from it; base qualities were not supplied.

What the work shows at the level of the full study, not this receptor alone: The amount of clinical and demographic metadata varied by source and participant and was provided uncurated.

The immunoSEQ Assay, a bias-controlled multiplex PCR, was used to amplify TCRbeta CDR3 regions from genomic DNA. Turning to the authors' computational methods: Nucleated cell counts per sample were estimated from amplification of reference gene primers within the assay. To quantify the absolute abundance of each unique TCRbeta CDR3 rearrangement, sequence reads were collapsed and filtered. For each sample, productive Simpson clonality was calculated by taking the square root of Simpson's diversity index across productive rearrangements. In its TCRdb copy, this immuneACCESS table keeps in-frame sequences only and misses some clones. Where compared with another copy, unresolved V genes explain less than half of these, and the others have no known cause. The D gene and trimming were derived from the DNA, and the V and J assignments and clone size from that table. The sample records about 260,000 clones, around nine tenths of which are singletons. Around 3.2% of the sample rests with the top ten.

The germline V gene supplies CDR1 MNHEY and CDR2 SVGAGI. The CDR3 covers 14 residues, taking in both the cysteine and the phenylalanine. Only the CDR3 portion is preserved as DNA: 42 bases, with reading frame beginning at the first base. Trimming takes 2 bases from V and 0 bases from J, and the germline ends sit 8 bases apart. This clonotype was obtained from a woman in her 40s who had been exposed to COVID-19. The chain links TRBV6-5 with TRBJ2-7, with no confidently assigned D gene. Sequencing was carried out using PBMCs or T cells enriched from blood (not recorded which). The nucleotide sequence reads TGTGCCAGCAGTTACCGCCAGGACTCCTACGAGCAGTACTTC. Its protein reads: CASSYRQDSYEQYF.